Reported below is one T cell receptor beta chain. Its antigen specificity is not known. No quality values exist for individual bases; no much larger clone is one base distant. The record originates from a study of beta chain features in type 1 diabetes listed by TCRdb under 2018. The study in broad terms: Mean age, gender distribution, total cell number and subset yield did not differ between patients and healthy donors. Regulatory and stem cell-like memory subsets were obtained from only 8 patients and about 8 healthy donors, while naive and central memory subsets were obtained from all 30 or so donors. A total of over 90,000,000 sorted cells were examined across all samples, and a strong correlation was observed between cell number per subset and RNA yield. In the study, TCRB repertoires of sorted circulating CD4+ T cell subsets from recently diagnosed type 1 diabetes patients were compared with those of matched healthy donors.

Paper-wide results and their limitations: Because cDNA was sequenced instead of genomic DNA, activated cells with high expression could be over-represented, although the groups did not differ in activation or CD3 levels. At VDJ recombination sites, type 1 diabetes patients had fewer insertions and more deleted nucleotides, which implies abnormalities in thymic rearrangement. Naive, central memory and regulatory TCRB repertoires appeared to be more similar among patients than among healthy donors. Because small numbers of individuals were included in the HLA sub-analyses, any influence of HLA type on TCRB rearrangement was left unresolved. A moderate but significant shortening of TCRB CDR3 length was observed in type 1 diabetes patients in all four CD4+ subsets. Shorter templates might have been favored by PCR, but patient and control samples were amplified and corrected together, so both groups would have been affected equally by any skew.

Each donor gave one peripheral blood draw, averaging about 100 mL, which was collected into heparinised tubes. A BD FACSAria II was used to sort naive, central memory, regulatory and stem cell-like memory CD4+ T cells with a panel that included CD45RO, CCR7, CD25, CD127, CD95 and CD27. A purity above 95% was achieved for all sorted populations. PBMCs were isolated immediately by Lymphoprep density gradient centrifugation and stained directly without culture. So that batch effects would be minimized, each experiment stained and sorted samples in pairs, pairing one healthy donor with one patient. All of the isolated RNA was reverse transcribed with the High Capacity cDNA Reverse Transcription Kit, so expressed TCRB transcripts were sequenced. Deep immunoSEQ sequencing was applied to naive, central memory and regulatory T cell samples, giving an average of approximately 3.8 million total reads per sample. Sorted cells were lysed in RLT buffer and RNA was extracted with DNase-treated RNeasy Micro or Mini kits, depending on cell number. Each cell subset was processed separately to prevent cross-contamination, with patient and healthy donor samples processed together. The immunoSEQ multiplex PCR was used to amplify TCRB sequences from cDNA, generating 87-bp fragments that spanned the CDR3 region. Sequencing of the amplicons was performed on the Illumina HiSeq platform. In the original analysis: PCR bias was corrected computationally using synthetic template baselines, and reads within Hamming distance 2 were collapsed, with unmergeable singletons discarded. Reads were aligned against IMGT to assign V, D and J genes, CDR3 length and insertions or deletions at six rearrangement sites. Within each subset, clonotype counts were normalized to sorted cell number, and only after that were true diversity and Gini coefficients computed with the tcR R package. Repertoire sharing was quantified using the overlap coefficient calculated on TCRB nucleotide sequences. As a proxy for the pre-selection repertoire, out-of-frame TCRB sequences from naive cells were analyzed. The source is immuneACCESS, and TCRdb retained only in-frame sequences with V and J called. Part of the clones is not carried over; for the studies checked, unresolved V genes explain less than half of this, and the remainder is unexplained. V and J calls plus clone size are reproduced from that table; the DNA served to infer D and trimming. Across this sample there are 900,000 or so clones, with roughly 15% seen only once. 0.023% of the sample belongs to the ten largest clones.

The CDR3 holds 16 amino acids from the cysteine to the phenylalanine. Only the CDR3 DNA is retained, 48 bases long and in frame from the first base. Per the germline V gene, SGHRS is the CDR1 and YFSETQ is the CDR2. At the junction V is shortened by 7 bases and J by 7 bases; bases outside the gene matches: 15. The sequenced sample consisted of naive CD4+ T cells from blood. The cell subset or site label corresponds to: true naive CD4+ T cells. The chain was built from TRBV5-1 and TRBJ1-5, and TRBD1 matches 9 of the central bases. The TCR comes from a woman between 18 and 29 years old in good health. The DNA sequence is TGCGCCAGCCCCTCCGGAGGGAGGGACAGGGAACAGCCCCAGCATTTT. This is translated as CASPSGGRDREQPQHF. Full variable domain (CDR3 extended with the reference TRBV5-1 and TRBJ1-5 proteins): KAGVTQTPRYLIKTRGQQVTLSCSPISGHRSVSWYQQTPGQGLQFLFEYFSETQRNKGNFPGRFSGRQFSNSRSEMNVSTLELGDSALYLCASPSGGRDREQPQHFGDGTRLSIL.